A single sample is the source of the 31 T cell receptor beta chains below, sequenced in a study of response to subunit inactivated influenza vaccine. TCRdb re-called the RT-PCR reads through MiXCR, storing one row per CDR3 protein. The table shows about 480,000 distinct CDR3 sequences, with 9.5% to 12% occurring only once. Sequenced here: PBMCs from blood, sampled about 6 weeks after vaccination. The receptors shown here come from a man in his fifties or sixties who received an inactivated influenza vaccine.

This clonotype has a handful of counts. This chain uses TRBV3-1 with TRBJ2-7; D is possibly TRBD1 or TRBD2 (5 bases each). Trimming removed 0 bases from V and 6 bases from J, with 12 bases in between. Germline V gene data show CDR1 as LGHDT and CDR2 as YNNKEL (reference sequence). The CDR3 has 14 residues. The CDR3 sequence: CASSQEAWGFEQYF. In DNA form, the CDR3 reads TGTGCCAGCAGCCAAGAAGCCTGGGGGTTCGAGCAGTACTTC.

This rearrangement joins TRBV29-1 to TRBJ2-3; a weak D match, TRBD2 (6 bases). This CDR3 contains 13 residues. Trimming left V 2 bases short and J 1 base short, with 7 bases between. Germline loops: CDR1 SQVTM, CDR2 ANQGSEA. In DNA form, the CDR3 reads TGCAGCGTTGAATCGGGGGGCACAGATACGCAGTATTTT. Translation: CSVESGGTDTQYF.

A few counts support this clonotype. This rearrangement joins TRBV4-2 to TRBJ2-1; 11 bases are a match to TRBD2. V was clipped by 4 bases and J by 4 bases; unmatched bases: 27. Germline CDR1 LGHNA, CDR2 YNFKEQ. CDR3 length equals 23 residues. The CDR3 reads CASSRPTSGAFPSDLEDYNEQFF. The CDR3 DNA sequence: TGTGCCAGCAGCCGCCCGACTAGCGGGGCCTTCCCATCCGATCTTGAGGATTACAATGAGCAGTTCTTC.

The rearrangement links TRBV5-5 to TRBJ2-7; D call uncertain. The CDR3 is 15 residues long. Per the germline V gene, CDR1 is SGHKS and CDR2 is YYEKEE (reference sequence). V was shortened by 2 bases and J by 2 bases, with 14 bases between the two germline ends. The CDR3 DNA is TGTGCCAGCAGCTTTTATCGAGGCTCCACCTACGAGCAGTACTTC. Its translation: CASSFYRGSTYEQYF.

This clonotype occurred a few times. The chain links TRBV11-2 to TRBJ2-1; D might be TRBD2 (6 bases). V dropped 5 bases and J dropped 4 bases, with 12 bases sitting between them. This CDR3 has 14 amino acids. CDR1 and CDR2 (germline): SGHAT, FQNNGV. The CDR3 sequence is CASSTPREYNEQFF. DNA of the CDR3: TGTGCCAGCAGCACCCCGCGGGAATACAATGAGCAGTTCTTC.

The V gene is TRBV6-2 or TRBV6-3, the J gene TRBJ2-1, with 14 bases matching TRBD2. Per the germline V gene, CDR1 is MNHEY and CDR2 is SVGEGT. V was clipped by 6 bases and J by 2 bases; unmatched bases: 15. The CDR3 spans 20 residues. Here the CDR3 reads CASRTVMGLAGVGAYNEQFF. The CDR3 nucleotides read TGTGCCAGCAGAACAGTGATGGGACTAGCGGGAGTAGGGGCCTACAATGAGCAGTTCTTC.

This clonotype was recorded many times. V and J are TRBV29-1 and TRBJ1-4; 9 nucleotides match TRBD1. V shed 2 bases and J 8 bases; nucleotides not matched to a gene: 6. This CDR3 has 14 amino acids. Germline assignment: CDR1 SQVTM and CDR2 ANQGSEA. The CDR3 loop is CSVELGQGREKLFF. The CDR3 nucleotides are TGCAGCGTTGAATTGGGACAGGGAAGAGAAAAACTGTTTTTT.

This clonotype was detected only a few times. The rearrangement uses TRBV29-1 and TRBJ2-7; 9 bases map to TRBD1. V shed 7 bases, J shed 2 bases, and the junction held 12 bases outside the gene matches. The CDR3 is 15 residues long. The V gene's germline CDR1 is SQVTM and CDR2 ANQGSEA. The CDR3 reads CSDGAHRGPAYEQYF. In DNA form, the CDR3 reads TGCAGCGATGGAGCCCACAGGGGGCCAGCCTACGAGCAGTACTTC.

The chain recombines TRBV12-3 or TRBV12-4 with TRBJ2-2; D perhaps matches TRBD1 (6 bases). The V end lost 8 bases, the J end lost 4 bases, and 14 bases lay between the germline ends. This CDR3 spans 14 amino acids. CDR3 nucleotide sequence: TGTGCCAGCCGGACAGCCTTATCCACCGGGGAGCTGTTTTTT. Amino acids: CASRTALSTGELFF.

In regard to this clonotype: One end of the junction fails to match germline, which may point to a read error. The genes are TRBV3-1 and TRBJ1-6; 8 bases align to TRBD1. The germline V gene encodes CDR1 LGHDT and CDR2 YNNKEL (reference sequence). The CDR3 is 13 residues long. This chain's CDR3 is CASRQGNGSPLHF. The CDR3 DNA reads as TGCGCCAGCAGACAGGGGAATGGTTCACCCCTCCACTTT.

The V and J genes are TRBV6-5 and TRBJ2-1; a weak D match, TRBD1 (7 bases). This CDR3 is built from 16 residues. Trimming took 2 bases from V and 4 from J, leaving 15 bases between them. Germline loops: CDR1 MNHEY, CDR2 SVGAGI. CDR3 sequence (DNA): TGTGCCAGCAGTTACAGTCCAGGGGGGAAATACAATGAGCAGTTCTTC. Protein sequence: CASSYSPGGKYNEQFF.

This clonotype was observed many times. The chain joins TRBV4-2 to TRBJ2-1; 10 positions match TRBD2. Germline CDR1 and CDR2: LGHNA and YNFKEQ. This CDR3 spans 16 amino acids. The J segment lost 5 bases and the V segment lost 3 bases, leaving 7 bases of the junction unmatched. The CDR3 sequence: CASSHSLAGVDNEQFF. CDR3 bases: TGTGCCAGCAGCCATTCTCTAGCGGGAGTCGACAATGAGCAGTTCTTC.

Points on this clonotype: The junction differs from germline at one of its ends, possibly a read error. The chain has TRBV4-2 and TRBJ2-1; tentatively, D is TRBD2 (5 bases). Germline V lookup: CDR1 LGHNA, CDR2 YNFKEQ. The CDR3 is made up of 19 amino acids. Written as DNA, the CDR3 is TGTGCCAGCACCCAAGACGACGGAACGACGGGGAGCTCCTACAATGAGCAGTTCTTC. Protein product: CASTQDDGTTGSSYNEQFF.

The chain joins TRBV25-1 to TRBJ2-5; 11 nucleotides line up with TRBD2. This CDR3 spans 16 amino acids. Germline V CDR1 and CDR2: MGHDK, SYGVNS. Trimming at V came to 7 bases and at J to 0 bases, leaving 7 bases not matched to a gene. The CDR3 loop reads CASTRSTSGDQETQYF. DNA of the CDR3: TGTGCCAGCACTCGCTCGACTAGCGGGGACCAAGAGACCCAGTACTTC.

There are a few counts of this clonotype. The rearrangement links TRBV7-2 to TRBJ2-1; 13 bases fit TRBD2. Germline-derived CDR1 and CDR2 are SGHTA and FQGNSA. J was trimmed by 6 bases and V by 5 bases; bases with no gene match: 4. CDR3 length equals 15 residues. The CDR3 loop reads CASSQGLAGTNEQFF. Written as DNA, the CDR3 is TGTGCCAGCAGCCAGGGACTAGCGGGGACCAATGAGCAGTTCTTC.

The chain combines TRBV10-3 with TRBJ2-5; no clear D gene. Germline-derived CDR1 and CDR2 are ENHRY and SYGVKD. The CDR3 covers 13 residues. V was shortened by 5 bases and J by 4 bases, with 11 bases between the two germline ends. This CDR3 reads CAISTGGGETQYF. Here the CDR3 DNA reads TGTGCCATCAGTACCGGTGGCGGAGAGACCCAGTACTTC.

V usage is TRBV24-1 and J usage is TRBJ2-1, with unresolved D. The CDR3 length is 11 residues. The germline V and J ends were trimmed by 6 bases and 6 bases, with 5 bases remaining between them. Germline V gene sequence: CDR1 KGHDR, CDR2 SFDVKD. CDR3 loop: CATSSSNEQFF. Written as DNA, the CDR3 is TGTGCCACCAGTTCTTCCAATGAGCAGTTCTTC.

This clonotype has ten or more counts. The CDR3 is CASSYSRDRGYEQYF. The CDR3, as DNA: TGTGCCAGCAGTTACTCCCGGGACAGGGGCTACGAGCAGTACTTC. V is TRBV6-5 and J is TRBJ2-7; 10 bases line up with TRBD1. This CDR3 comprises 15 residues. Germline lookup yields CDR1 MNHEY and CDR2 SVGAGI. V was pared by 0 bases and J by 3 bases, with 2 bases of the junction left unmatched.

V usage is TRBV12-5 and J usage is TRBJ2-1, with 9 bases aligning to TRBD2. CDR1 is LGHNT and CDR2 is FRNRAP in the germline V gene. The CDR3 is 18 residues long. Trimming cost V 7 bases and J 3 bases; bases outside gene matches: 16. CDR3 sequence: CASAPTPPGTSCYNEQFF. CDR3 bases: TGTGCTAGTGCCCCGACCCCCCCCGGGACTAGCTGCTACAATGAGCAGTTCTTC.

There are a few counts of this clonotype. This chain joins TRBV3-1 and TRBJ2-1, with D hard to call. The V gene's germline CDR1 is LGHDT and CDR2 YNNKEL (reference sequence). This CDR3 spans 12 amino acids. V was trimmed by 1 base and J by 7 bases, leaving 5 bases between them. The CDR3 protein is CASSQGLNEQFF. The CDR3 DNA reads TGTGCCAGCAGCCAAGGTCTTAATGAGCAGTTCTTC.

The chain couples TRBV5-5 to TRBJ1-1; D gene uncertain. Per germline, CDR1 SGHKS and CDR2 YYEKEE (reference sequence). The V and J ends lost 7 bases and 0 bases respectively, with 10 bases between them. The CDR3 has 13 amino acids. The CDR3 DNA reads TGTGCCAGCCGCCAGACACTGAACACTGAAGCTTTCTTT. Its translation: CASRQTLNTEAFF.

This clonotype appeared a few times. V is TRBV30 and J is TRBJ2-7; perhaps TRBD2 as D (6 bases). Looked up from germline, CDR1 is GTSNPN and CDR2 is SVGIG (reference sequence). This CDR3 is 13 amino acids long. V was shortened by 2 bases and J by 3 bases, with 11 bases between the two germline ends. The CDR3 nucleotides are TGTGCCTGGAGTCCCGCTAGCGTCTACGAGCAGTACTTC. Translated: CAWSPASVYEQYF.

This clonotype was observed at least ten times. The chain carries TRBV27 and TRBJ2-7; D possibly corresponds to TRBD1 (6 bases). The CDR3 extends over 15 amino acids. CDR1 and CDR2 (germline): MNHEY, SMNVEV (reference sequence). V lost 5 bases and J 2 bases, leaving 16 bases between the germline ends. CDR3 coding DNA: TGTGCCAGCAGTCCCACACGGGACATGGCCTACGAGCAGTACTTC. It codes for CASSPTRDMAYEQYF.

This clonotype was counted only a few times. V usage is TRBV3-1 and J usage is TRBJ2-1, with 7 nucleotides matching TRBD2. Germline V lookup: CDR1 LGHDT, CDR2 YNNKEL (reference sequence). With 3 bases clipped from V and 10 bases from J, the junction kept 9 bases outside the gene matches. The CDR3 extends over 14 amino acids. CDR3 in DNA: TGTGCCAGCAGCCAGTCTAGCGGCCTCAACGAGCAGTTCTTC. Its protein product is CASSQSSGLNEQFF.

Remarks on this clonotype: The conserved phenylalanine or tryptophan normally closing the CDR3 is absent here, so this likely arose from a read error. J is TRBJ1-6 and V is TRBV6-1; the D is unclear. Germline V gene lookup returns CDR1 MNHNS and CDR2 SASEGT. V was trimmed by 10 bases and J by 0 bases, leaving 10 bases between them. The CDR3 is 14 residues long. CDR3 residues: CAIRGSSYNSPLHL. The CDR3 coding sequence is TGTGCCATTAGAGGGAGCTCCTATAATTCACCCCTCCACCTT.

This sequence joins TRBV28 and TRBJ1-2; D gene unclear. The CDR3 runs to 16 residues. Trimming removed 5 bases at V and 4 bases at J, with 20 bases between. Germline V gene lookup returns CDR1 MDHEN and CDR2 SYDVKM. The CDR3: CASSLIRGSGGYGYTF. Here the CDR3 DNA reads TGTGCCAGCAGTCTAATTCGGGGTTCCGGAGGCTATGGCTACACCTTC.

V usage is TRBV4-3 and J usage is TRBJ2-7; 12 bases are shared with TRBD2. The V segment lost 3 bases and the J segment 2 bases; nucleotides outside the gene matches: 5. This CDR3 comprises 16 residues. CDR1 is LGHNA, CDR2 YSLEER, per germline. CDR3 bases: TGCGCCAGCAGCCAGAGGACTAGCGGGGATACCTACGAGCAGTACTTC. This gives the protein CASSQRTSGDTYEQYF.

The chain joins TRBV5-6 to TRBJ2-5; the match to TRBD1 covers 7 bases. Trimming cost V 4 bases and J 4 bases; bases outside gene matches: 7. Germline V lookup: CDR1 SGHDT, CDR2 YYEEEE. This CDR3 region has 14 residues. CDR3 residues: CASSVVGGSETQYF. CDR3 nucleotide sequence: TGTGCCAGCAGCGTAGTAGGGGGCTCAGAGACCCAGTACTTC.

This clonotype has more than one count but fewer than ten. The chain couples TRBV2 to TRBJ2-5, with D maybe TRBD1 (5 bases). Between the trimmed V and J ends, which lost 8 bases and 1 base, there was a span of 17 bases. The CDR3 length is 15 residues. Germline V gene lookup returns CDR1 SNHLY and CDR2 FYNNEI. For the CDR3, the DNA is TGTGCCAGCTCTCCAGGGCCGGGTTTCCAAGAGACCCAGTACTTC. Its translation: CASSPGPGFQETQYF.

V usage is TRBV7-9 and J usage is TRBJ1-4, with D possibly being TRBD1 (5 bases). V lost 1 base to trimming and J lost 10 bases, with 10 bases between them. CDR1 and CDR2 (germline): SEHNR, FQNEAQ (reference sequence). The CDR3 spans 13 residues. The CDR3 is CASSLGTGGKLFF. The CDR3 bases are TGTGCCAGCAGCTTAGGGACTGGGGGAAAACTGTTTTTT.

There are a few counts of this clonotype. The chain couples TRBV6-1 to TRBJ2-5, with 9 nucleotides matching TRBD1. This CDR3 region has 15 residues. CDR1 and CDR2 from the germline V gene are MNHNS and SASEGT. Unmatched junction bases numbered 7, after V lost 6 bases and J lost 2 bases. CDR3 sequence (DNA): TGTGCCAGCAGACAGACAGGGGGGTGGCAAGAGACCCAGTACTTC. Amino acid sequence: CASRQTGGWQETQYF.